This is a list of T cell receptor beta chains from one sample in a study of T-cell memory formation after mild COVID-19. TCRdb re-analysed the 5' RACE reads in MiXCR, keeping a single row per CDR3 protein. The repertoire holds about 40,000 distinct CDR3 sequences, over 10% seen once, with over 25% in the top ten. The sequenced sample consisted of PBMCs or a T cell subset sorted from them (not recorded which). The receptor set was obtained from a man between 18 and 29 years old who had mild COVID-19 (a few samples of this study predate the infection). Cell type and time point are not known. The CDR3 runs from the conserved cysteine through the conserved F or W. D genes are given only for firm matches. Expanded clones get a size class; other rows say once, few or many, or leave the size out.

-	TRBD1	TRBV19	TRBJ2-5	TGTGCCAGTAGTACCCGGGACAGGAGCTTGAAGACCCAGTACTTC	CASSTRDRSLKTQYF
many	-	TRBV5-4	TRBJ2-5	TGTGCCAGCAGCTATAGGGGGGCGGAGACCCAGTACTTC	CASSYRGAETQYF
many	-	TRBV5-1	TRBJ1-1	TGCGCCAGCACACTGACAGGTCCGAACACTGAAGCTTTCTTT	CASTLTGPNTEAFF
few	TRBD1	TRBV20-1	TRBJ2-7	TGCAGTGCAATCGGGACAGCAGCCTACGAGCAGTACTTC	CSAIGTAAYEQYF
few	-	TRBV19	TRBJ2-2	TGTGCCAGTAGTCGTTTCCCGGGCCCGACCGGGGAGCTGTTTTTT	CASSRFPGPTGELFF
many	-	TRBV2	TRBJ1-5	TGTGCCAGCAGTGGCGAGTTAGAGCCCCAGCATTTT	CASSGELEPQHF
few	-	TRBV7-3	TRBJ1-6	TGTGCCAGCAGCCGAGGGGCGGCCAATAATTCACCCCTCCACTTT	CASSRGAANNSPLHF
many	-	TRBV7-2	TRBJ1-6	TGTGCCAGCAGCCTCCTCTTGGGGCTTAATTCACCCCTCCACTTT	CASSLLLGLNSPLHF
many	-	TRBV7-9	TRBJ1-4	TGTGCCAGCAGCTTAGCGCACCCTTTTGCAACTAATGAAAAACTGTTTTTT	CASSLAHPFATNEKLFF
-	-	TRBV20-1	TRBJ1-3	TGCAGTGCTAGGGAGTCGGGCGGCGTGGGAAACACCATATATTTT	CSARESGGVGNTIYF
many	-	TRBV29-1	TRBJ2-3	TGCAGCGGGGCGGCGGGGGCGGGGCCCGGAGATACGCAGTATTTT	CSGAAGAGPGDTQYF
-	-	TRBV10-3	TRBJ1-6	TGTGCCATCAGTGACCAAACTGGAAATAATTCACCCCTCCACTTT	CAISDQTGNNSPLHF
many	TRBD2	TRBV20-1	TRBJ2-3	TGCAGTGCTAGCGGGGGGGCCGACGGCACAGATACGCAGTATTTT	CSASGGADGTDTQYF
many	TRBD1	TRBV20-1	TRBJ1-4	TGCAGTGCTAACGGGGACAGGGGGAAACTGTTTTTT	CSANGDRGKLFF
-	TRBD1	TRBV27	TRBJ2-7	TGTGCCAGCGGGCTGACAGGGGGCCGCTCCTACGAGCAGTACTTC	CASGLTGGRSYEQYF
many	-	TRBV12-3/TRBV12-4	TRBJ2-7	TGTGCCAGCAGTTCGATGAGTCTCAGGAGCTCCTACGAGCAGTACTTC	CASSSMSLRSSYEQYF
many	TRBD2	TRBV20-1	TRBJ2-2	TGCAGTGCCCCCAGCGGGGGGTTGAACACCGGGGAGCTGTTTTTT	CSAPSGGLNTGELFF
medium-sized	TRBD1	TRBV4-2	TRBJ2-7	TGTGCCAGCAGCCCAGAGACAGGGGGAGTGGGCGAGCAGTACTTC	CASSPETGGVGEQYF
many	-	TRBV24-1	TRBJ2-3	TGTGCCACCAGTGATTTAGAGGGGGGCACAGATACGCAGTATTTT	CATSDLEGGTDTQYF
-	-	TRBV4-1	TRBJ2-4	TGCGCCAGCAGCCAAGATCCACTAGCCAAAAACATTCAGTACTTC	CASSQDPLAKNIQYF
-	TRBD1	TRBV5-1	TRBJ1-1	TGCGCCAGCAGCACACAGGGGGGGTCCACTGAAGCTTTCTTT	CASSTQGGSTEAFF
few	TRBD2	TRBV7-3	TRBJ2-1	TGTGCCAGCAGCCCCCACAGCGGGGGGGTCGATGAGCAGTTCTTC	CASSPHSGGVDEQFF
-	-	TRBV7-9	TRBJ2-7	TGTGCCAGCAGCCCAGACAGTCTGTCCTACGAGCAGTACTTC	CASSPDSLSYEQYF
many	TRBD1	TRBV20-1	TRBJ1-1	TGCAGTGCGCCGGGACAGGCGAACACTGAAGCTTTCTTT	CSAPGQANTEAFF
many	TRBD2	TRBV7-2	TRBJ2-5	TGTGCCAGCAGCTTAGCCCCGGGACTAGCGGGGGGGCAAGAGACCCAGTACTTC	CASSLAPGLAGGQETQYF
many	-	TRBV7-2	TRBJ2-6	TGTGCCAGCAGCAAGAGTCCCCTATTCTCTGGGGCCAACGTCCTGACTTTC	CASSKSPLFSGANVLTF
-	TRBD1	TRBV5-1	TRBJ2-7	TGCGCCAGCAGCCTAAGGACAGGGGATTACGAGCAGTACTTC	CASSLRTGDYEQYF
many	-	TRBV7-2	TRBJ2-3	TGTGCCAGCAGCTTAGCGGGGAGGTCAGATACGCAGTATTTT	CASSLAGRSDTQYF
many	TRBD1	TRBV7-9	TRBJ1-5	TGTGCCGGCAGCCGACAGGGGAATCAGCCCCAGCATTTT	CAGSRQGNQPQHF
few	TRBD1	TRBV29-1	TRBJ1-2	TGCAGCGTGGGACAGATTAACTATGGCTACACCTTC	CSVGQINYGYTF
many	-	TRBV3-1	TRBJ2-5	TGTGCCAGCAGCCCCCTGGGAGAGACCCAGTACTTC	CASSPLGETQYF
-	TRBD1	TRBV19	TRBJ1-6	TGTGCCAGTAGTATTTGGACAGGGAGGTTGGCGAAGTCACCCCTCCACTTT	CASSIWTGRLAKSPLHF
many	-	TRBV4-2	TRBJ1-1	TGTGCCAGCAGCCAAGAAAGTGGGGGAGGGAACACTGAAGCTTTCTTT	CASSQESGGGNTEAFF
-	TRBD1	TRBV6-2/TRBV6-3	TRBJ2-7	TGTGCCAGCAGTATACCGGGACAGGGCCTCTACGAGCAGTACTTC	CASSIPGQGLYEQYF
many	TRBD1	TRBV5-1	TRBJ2-5	TGCGCCAGCAGCGGGACAGCGCAAGAGACCCAGTACTTC	CASSGTAQETQYF
many	TRBD2	TRBV3-1	TRBJ2-3	TGTGCCAGCAGCCCGGGGGCCGGGGGGGGTAAAGATACGCAGTATTTT	CASSPGAGGGKDTQYF
many	-	TRBV7-2	TRBJ2-4	TGTGCCAGCGGGTTGAGGGGAGCCAAAAACATTCAGTACTTC	CASGLRGAKNIQYF
many	TRBD1	TRBV20-1	TRBJ2-7	TGCAGTGCTAGCCATAGCCTGGAGACAGGGGGGAACGAGCAGTACTTC	CSASHSLETGGNEQYF
many	-	TRBV5-1	TRBJ1-2	TGCGCCAGCAGCCCCGAGGGGGGCTCGGGCTACACCTTC	CASSPEGGSGYTF
-	TRBD1	TRBV11-2	TRBJ1-2	TGTGCCAGCAGCCCGGGACAGGGCTATGGCTACACCTTC	CASSPGQGYGYTF
-	-	TRBV4-3	TRBJ2-7	TGCGCCAGCAGCCAACACGGGGACTTGGACGAGCAGTACTTC	CASSQHGDLDEQYF